This T cell receptor beta chain was recorded in a study of PD-L1 blockade in urothelial cancer. Study overall: In the mid-2010s, patients got going on atezolizumab, taking 1,200 mg intravenously every 3 weeks.

The ends were cut back, 1 base at V and 1 base at J, with 10 bases in the middle. The CDR3 runs to 15 residues. CDR1 is LGHNA and CDR2 is YSLEER in the germline V gene. Sample time point: pretreatment peripheral blood. Urothelial carcinoma affected the patients, and it was locally advanced or metastatic. Measured with immunoSEQ multiplex PCR; TCRdb has only the in-frame clones, and not every one. This repertoire shows 40,000 to 50,000 clones, about 81% found once; its top ten account for 2.5% to 3.5%. V usage is TRBV4-3 and J usage is TRBJ1-1; perhaps TRBD1 as D (6 bases). This specimen consisted of PBMCs, obtained around atezolizumab (anti-PD-L1) treatment. This receptor was taken from a man aged 65-85 years with urothelial cancer. CDR3 residues: CASSQVIGGNTEAFF. Written as DNA, the CDR3 is TGCGCCAGCAGCCAAGTCATAGGGGGGAACACTGAAGCTTTCTTT.